The 27 T cell receptor beta chains given below trace back to one sample, sequenced in a study of CD8 T cells in Susac syndrome. RNA totalling roughly 0.5 to 1 ug underwent reverse transcription with random hexamers. TCRdb re-called the immunoSEQ multiplex PCR reads through MiXCR, storing one row per CDR3 protein. Found here are a few hundred thousand distinct CDR3 sequences, roughly 85% of them singletons; the top ten hold roughly 0.21%. Sequenced sample: CD8+ T cells from PBMCs. The receptor set was obtained from a human donor with multiple sclerosis.

The chain uses TRBV28 and TRBJ2-3; D might be TRBD2 (6 bases). The CDR3 runs to 16 residues. CDR1 and CDR2 from the germline V gene are MDHEN and SYDVKM. Trimming left V 5 bases short and J 0 bases short, with 15 bases between. Here the CDR3 DNA reads TGTGCCAGCAGTCCGCGACTAGGGATAAGCACAGATACGCAGTATTTT. Its protein product is CASSPRLGISTDTQYF. Combining the CDR3 with reference TRBV28 and TRBJ2-3 gives the whole variable domain DVKVTQSSRYLVKRTGEKVFLECVQDMDHENMFWYRQDPGLGLRLIYFSYDVKMKEKGDIPEGYSVSREKKERFSLILESASTNQTSMYLCASSPRLGISTDTQYFGPGTRLTVL.

This chain links TRBV18 with TRBJ1-2; 8 bases are shared with TRBD1. The CDR3 extends over 17 amino acids. Trimming removed 1 base from V and 2 bases from J; junction bases left unmatched: 9. Germline loops: CDR1 KGHSH, CDR2 LQKENI. The CDR3 DNA follows: TGTGCCAGCTCACCACGCCCGGGACAGGAGACAAACTATGGCTACACCTTC. Its translation: CASSPRPGQETNYGYTF. Variable domain in full (rest from reference TRBV18 and TRBJ1-2): NAGVMQNPRHLVRRRGQEARLRCSPMKGHSHVYWYRQLPEEGLKFMVYLQKENIIDESGMPKERFSAEFPKEGPSILRIQQVVRGDSAAYFCASSPRPGQETNYGYTFGSGTRLTVV.

The CDR3 region is CASSPGTVTYEQYF. The CDR3 DNA reads TGTGCCAGCAGCCCTGGGACAGTAACATACGAGCAGTACTTC. The gene calls are TRBV11-2 and TRBJ2-7, with 7 bases that match TRBD1. V trimming: 5 bases; J trimming: 4 bases; junction bases outside the gene matches: 8. CDR1 and CDR2 (germline): SGHAT, FQNNGV. The CDR3 has 14 residues. Supplemented by reference TRBV11-2 and TRBJ2-7, the full variable domain reads EAGVAQSPRYKIIEKRQSVAFWCNPISGHATLYWYQQILGQGPKLLIQFQNNGVVDDSQLPKDRFSAERLKGVDSTLKIQPAKLEDSAVYLCASSPGTVTYEQYFGPGTRLTVT.

V is TRBV27 and J is TRBJ1-1, with D perhaps TRBD1 (5 bases). CDR1 MNHEY and CDR2 SMNVEV come from the germline V gene (reference sequence). V gave up 8 bases and J gave up 1 base, with 11 bases separating them. This CDR3 region has 13 residues. The CDR3 sequence is CASGAGGNTEAFF. CDR3 bases: TGTGCCAGCGGAGCCGGGGGGAACACTGAAGCTTTCTTT.

The V and J genes are TRBV29-1 and TRBJ2-5; D may correspond to TRBD1 or TRBD2 (5 bases each). The CDR3 covers 14 residues. Germline V gene sequence: CDR1 SQVTM, CDR2 ANQGSEA. With 7 bases removed from V and 5 bases from J, the gap between germline ends came to 20 bases. Written as DNA, the CDR3 is TGCAGCGAGAAGGGACCGACCCTCCGGGAGACCCAGTACTTC. Encoded protein: CSEKGPTLRETQYF. Using reference TRBV29-1 and TRBJ2-5 for the parts outside the CDR3, the full variable domain is SAVISQKPSRDICQRGTSLTIQCQVDSQVTMMFWYRQQPGQSLTLIATANQGSEATYESGFVIDKFPISRPNLTFSTLTVSNMSPEDSSIYLCSEKGPTLRETQYFGPGTRLLVL.

The gene calls are TRBV11-2 and TRBJ1-1; tentative D call: TRBD1 (5 bases). V was pared by 3 bases and J by 6 bases, with 8 bases between. Per germline, CDR1 SGHAT and CDR2 FQNNGV. The CDR3 is 12 residues long. CDR3 in DNA: TGTGCCAGCAGCTTTTCGGGACCTGAAGCTTTCTTT. Protein product: CASSFSGPEAFF.

The CDR3 DNA follows: TGCAGTGCTAGTTGGGGAGACTCTGGGGCCAACGTCCTGACTTTC. Residues: CSASWGDSGANVLTF. The V gene is TRBV20-1, the J gene TRBJ2-6; the D gene is possibly TRBD2 (5 bases). The V and J ends lost 3 bases and 0 bases respectively, with 9 bases between them. Germline V gene data show CDR1 as DFQATT and CDR2 as SNEGSKA (reference sequence). This CDR3 has 15 amino acids.

The chain employs TRBV5-1 and TRBJ2-7, with D possibly being TRBD1 or TRBD2 (5 bases each). V was clipped by 0 bases and J by 4 bases, with 14 bases between them. Germline V gene lookup returns CDR1 SGHRS and CDR2 YFSETQ. This CDR3 is 15 amino acids long. CDR3 in DNA: TGCGCCAGCAGCTTGGACCCTGGGACGGTTTACGAGCAGTACTTC. It specifies CASSLDPGTVYEQYF.

The chain's CDR3 is CASTTGGRETQYF. The DNA for the CDR3 is TGTGCCAGCACGACAGGGGGGAGAGAGACCCAGTACTTC. The chain uses TRBV28 and TRBJ2-5; 9 positions agree with TRBD1. Germline loops: CDR1 MDHEN, CDR2 SYDVKM. The trim removed 7 bases at V and 4 bases at J, leaving 4 bases unmatched. The CDR3 has 13 amino acids. Looking up the rest from reference TRBV28 and TRBJ2-5 gives the full variable domain: DVKVTQSSRYLVKRTGEKVFLECVQDMDHENMFWYRQDPGLGLRLIYFSYDVKMKEKGDIPEGYSVSREKKERFSLILESASTNQTSMYLCASTTGGRETQYFGPGTRLLVL.

CDR3 in amino acids: CASESLASYNEQFF. CDR3 DNA: TGTGCCAGCGAATCACTAGCGTCTTACAATGAGCAGTTCTTC. The J gene is TRBJ2-1, the V gene TRBV2, with 7 bases that match TRBD2. In germline, CDR1 is SNHLY, CDR2 FYNNEI. Trimming took 8 bases from V and 4 from J; bases not matched to a gene: 8. The CDR3 consists of 14 residues.

The chain couples TRBV9 to TRBJ2-7; the match to TRBD2 covers 9 bases. Losses at the gene ends were 4 bases for V and 3 bases for J; bases not matched to a gene: 8. The CDR3 has 15 residues. Germline CDR1 and CDR2: SGDLS and YYNGEE. The CDR3: CASSLGPSGVYEQYF. For the CDR3, the DNA is TGTGCCAGCAGCCTAGGACCTAGCGGGGTCTACGAGCAGTACTTC.

This clonotype was detected only once. The chain couples TRBV24-1 to TRBJ2-1; tentatively, D is TRBD1 or TRBD2 (6 bases each). Germline CDR1 and CDR2: KGHDR and SFDVKD. Trimming removed 0 bases from V and 8 bases from J, with 13 bases in between. The length of the CDR3 is 15 residues. This CDR3 is CATSDLGGRRDEQFF. CDR3 in DNA: TGTGCCACCAGTGATTTGGGGGGCCGGAGGGATGAGCAGTTCTTC.

The rearrangement joins TRBV5-5 to TRBJ2-7; possibly TRBD1 or TRBD2 for D (5 bases each). The V end lost 0 bases, the J end lost 5 bases, and 9 bases lay between the germline ends. From germline, CDR1 is SGHKS and CDR2 YYEKEE (reference sequence). The length of the CDR3 is 13 residues. The CDR3 reads CASSLGGIDEQYF. CDR3 nucleotide sequence: TGTGCCAGCAGCTTGGGGGGGATCGACGAGCAGTACTTC. Combining the CDR3 with reference TRBV5-5 and TRBJ2-7 gives the whole variable domain DAGVTQSPTHLIKTRGQQVTLRCSPISGHKSVSWYQQVLGQGPQFIFQYYEKEERGRGNFPDRFSARQFPNYSSELNVNALLLGDSALYLCASSLGGIDEQYFGPGTRLTVT.

The CDR3 is CASSQDLLAPYNEQFF. The DNA for the CDR3 is TGCGCCAGCAGCCAAGATTTGCTAGCGCCCTACAATGAGCAGTTCTTC. The chain uses TRBV4-3 and TRBJ2-1; D is perhaps TRBD2 (6 bases). Germline lookup yields CDR1 LGHNA and CDR2 YSLEER. The CDR3 sequence is 16 residues long. Deletions cut 0 bases from V and 2 bases from J, with 11 bases between.

The chain uses TRBV4-3 and TRBJ2-1, with D perhaps TRBD2 (5 bases). The CDR3 consists of 16 residues. Trimming shortened V by 0 bases and J by 0 bases, and 9 bases separated the two germline ends. Looked up from germline, CDR1 is LGHNA and CDR2 is YSLEER. The CDR3 DNA is TGCGCCAGCAGCCAAGAATCTAGCAGCTCCTACAATGAGCAGTTCTTC. Its translation is CASSQESSSSYNEQFF.

This clonotype was seen only a few times. The chain recombines TRBV6-5 with TRBJ2-5; 11 bases line up with TRBD2. Germline V CDR1 and CDR2: MNHEY, SVGAGI. Trimming removed 4 bases from V and 3 bases from J; junction bases left unmatched: 4. The length of the CDR3 is 15 residues. The CDR3 DNA reads TGTGCCAGCAGTTCCGAGACTAGCGGGAAAGAGACCCAGTACTTC. It encodes CASSSETSGKETQYF.

The V gene is TRBV28, the J gene TRBJ2-3, with D maybe TRBD2 (6 bases). Trimming removed 3 bases from V and 4 bases from J, with 23 bases in between. The CDR3 loop spans 18 amino acids. Looked up from germline, CDR1 is MDHEN and CDR2 is SYDVKM. The CDR3 is CASSFILGDSDAPDTQYF. CDR3 coding DNA: TGTGCCAGCAGTTTCATTTTAGGGGACTCTGATGCCCCAGATACGCAGTATTTT.

The chain employs TRBV6-2 or TRBV6-3 and TRBJ2-1; D remains unclear. The CDR3 runs 14 residues. CDR1 is MNHEY and CDR2 is SVGEGT in the germline V gene. Between the trimmed V and J ends, which lost 5 bases and 2 bases, there was a span of 10 bases. In nucleotides, the CDR3 is TGTGCCAGCAGTCCCGGCTCCCCCTACAATGAGCAGTTCTTC. Amino acid sequence: CASSPGSPYNEQFF.

This sequence joins TRBV6-2 or TRBV6-3 and TRBJ2-1; D remains ambiguous. V lost 5 bases and J lost 2, with 10 bases in between. CDR3 length: 14 residues. From germline, CDR1 is MNHEY and CDR2 SVGEGT. This chain's CDR3 is CASSRLGAYNEQFF. CDR3 nucleotide sequence: TGTGCCAGCAGTAGGCTGGGCGCCTACAATGAGCAGTTCTTC.

This chain joins TRBV28 and TRBJ1-2; the match to TRBD1 covers 7 bases. The V gene end was trimmed by 1 base and the J gene end by 4 bases; junction bases not matched to a gene: 12. The V gene's germline CDR1 is MDHEN and CDR2 SYDVKM. This CDR3 spans 17 amino acids. In nucleotides, the CDR3 is TGTGCCAGCAGTTTATATAGTTCGTCGGACAGGAGCTATGGCTACACCTTC. Translated: CASSLYSSSDRSYGYTF.

This clonotype was observed a single time. The chain links TRBV25-1 to TRBJ1-1; possibly TRBD1 for D (5 bases). The germline V gene encodes CDR1 MGHDK and CDR2 SYGVNS. Trimming stripped 5 bases from V and 11 bases from J, with 12 bases between. The CDR3 extends over 11 amino acids. CDR3 nucleotides: TGTGCCAGCAGTCACAGGAATGCGGCTTTCTTT. Protein product: CASSHRNAAFF. Supplemented by reference TRBV25-1 and TRBJ1-1, the full variable domain reads EADIYQTPRYLVIGTGKKITLECSQTMGHDKMYWYQQDPGMELHLIHYSYGVNSTEKGDLSSESTVSRIRTEHFPLTLESARPSHTSQYLCASSHRNAAFFGQGTRLTVV.

The rearrangement joins TRBV5-4 to TRBJ1-4; D remains ambiguous. Between the trimmed V and J ends, which lost 2 bases and 7 bases, there was a span of 12 bases. The germline CDR1 and CDR2 sequences are SGHNT and YYREEE (reference sequence). The CDR3 is made up of 14 amino acids. CDR3 in amino acids: CASSFQRAGEKLFF. The CDR3 DNA follows: TGTGCCAGCAGCTTTCAGAGGGCCGGTGAAAAACTGTTTTTT.

The CDR3 loop reads CASSDDSGGPMVSEQFF. The CDR3 bases are TGTGCCAGCAGTGATGATTCGGGAGGGCCGATGGTTAGTGAGCAGTTCTTC. The V call is TRBV2, the J call TRBJ2-1, with 8 positions matching TRBD2. CDR3 length equals 17 residues. V dropped 3 bases and J dropped 9; count of bases not matched to a gene: 16. Germline V gene data show CDR1 as SNHLY and CDR2 as FYNNEI.

V gene TRBV29-1 combines with J gene TRBJ2-7; TRBD1 or TRBD2 may be the D gene (5 bases each). V was pared by 7 bases and J by 2 bases, with 12 bases between. Germline V gives CDR1 SQVTM, CDR2 ANQGSEA. The length of the CDR3 is 12 residues. The CDR3 bases are TGCAGCGCCCGGGACGGGACCTACGAGCAGTACTTC. This gives the protein CSARDGTYEQYF.

The V gene is TRBV29-1, the J gene TRBJ2-6; perhaps TRBD1 as D (6 bases). Deletions cut 5 bases from V and 4 bases from J, with 12 bases between. Germline values: CDR1 SQVTM, CDR2 ANQGSEA. The CDR3 consists of 14 residues. The CDR3 sequence is CSVLTGTGANVLTF. The CDR3 DNA is TGCAGCGTTCTGACAGGAACCGGGGCCAACGTCCTGACTTTC.

The chain uses TRBV30 and TRBJ2-1; D is possibly TRBD1 (6 bases). V lost 4 bases, J lost 6 bases, and 10 bases lay in between. This CDR3 has 12 amino acids. The V gene's germline CDR1 is GTSNPN and CDR2 SVGIG (reference sequence). CDR3 in amino acids: CAWNTQGNEQFF. CDR3 in DNA: TGTGCCTGGAATACACAGGGCAATGAGCAGTTCTTC.

The J gene is TRBJ2-1, the V gene TRBV19; no firm D call. CDR3 size: 14 residues. Trimming cost V 3 bases and J 3 bases, with 9 bases left between them. Germline lookup yields CDR1 LNHDA and CDR2 SQIVND (reference sequence). The CDR3 bases are TGTGCCAGTAGTATCTACTGGGACTACAATGAGCAGTTCTTC. This encodes CASSIYWDYNEQFF.